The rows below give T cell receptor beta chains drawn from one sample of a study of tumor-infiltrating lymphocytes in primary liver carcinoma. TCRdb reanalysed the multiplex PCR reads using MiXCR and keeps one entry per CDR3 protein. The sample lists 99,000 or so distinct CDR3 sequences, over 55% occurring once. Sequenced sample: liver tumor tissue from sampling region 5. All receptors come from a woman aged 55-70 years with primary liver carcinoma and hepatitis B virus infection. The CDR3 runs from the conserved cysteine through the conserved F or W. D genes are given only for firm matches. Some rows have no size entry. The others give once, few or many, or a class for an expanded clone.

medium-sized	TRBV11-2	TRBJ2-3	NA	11	CASSRTDTQYF	TGTGCCAGCAGCCGCACAGATACGCAGTATTTT
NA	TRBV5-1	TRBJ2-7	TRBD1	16	CASSRMPTGTGDEQYF	TGCGCCAGCAGCCGGATGCCCACCGGGACAGGGGACGAGCAGTACTTC
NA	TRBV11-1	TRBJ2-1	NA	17	CACSFIGASLFYNEQSF	TGTGCCTGCAGCTTCATAGGTGCATCCCTATTCTACAATGAGCAGTCCTTC
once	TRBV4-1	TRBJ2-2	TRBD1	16	CSSSQEARQGAGELFF	TGCTCCAGCAGCCAAGAAGCGAGACAGGGCGCCGGGGAGCTGTTTTTT
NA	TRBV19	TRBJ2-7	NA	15	CACSPRVGNSYEQYF	TGTGCCTGTAGTCCGCGGGTGGGGAACTCCTACGAGCAGTACTTC
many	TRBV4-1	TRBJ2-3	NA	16	CASSQGGGYSTDTQYF	TGCGCCAGCAGCCAAGGGGGTGGATATAGCACAGATACGCAGTATTTT
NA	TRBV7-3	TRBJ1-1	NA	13	CASSPGRNTEAFF	TGTGCCAGCAGCCCCGGCCGGAACACTGAAGCTTTCTTT
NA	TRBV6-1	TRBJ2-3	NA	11	CASSDGDTQYF	TGTGCCAGCAGTGATGGAGATACGCAATATTTT
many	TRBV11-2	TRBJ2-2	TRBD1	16	CASTRDRDRGRGELFF	TGTGCCAGCACCCGCGACCGGGACAGGGGGCGCGGGGAGCTGTTTTTT
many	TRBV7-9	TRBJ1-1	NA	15	CASSLQMGAGTEAFF	TGTGCCAGCAGCCTGCAGATGGGGGCTGGGACTGAAGCTTTCTTT
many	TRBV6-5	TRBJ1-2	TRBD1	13	CASRPDRGLGYTF	TGTGCCAGCAGACCGGACAGGGGGCTTGGCTACACCTTC
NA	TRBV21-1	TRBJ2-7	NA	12	CANSKRVHEQYF	TGTGCCAACAGCAAAAGGGTCCACGAGCAGTACTTC
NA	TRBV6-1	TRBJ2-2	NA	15	CASSVSLARPGELFF	TGTGCTAGCAGTGTCAGCCTAGCACGACCCGGGGAGCTGTTTTTT
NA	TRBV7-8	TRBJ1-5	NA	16	CASSLGPSGLRQPQHF	TGTGCCAGCAGCTTAGGTCCATCGGGGTTGAGACAGCCCCAGCATTTT
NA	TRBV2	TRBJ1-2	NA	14	CANSEQPINYGYTF	TGTGCCAACAGTGAACAGCCGATTAACTATGGCTACACCTTC
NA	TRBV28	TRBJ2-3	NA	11	CTSSATDTQYF	TGTACCAGCAGTGCGACAGATACGCAGTATTTT
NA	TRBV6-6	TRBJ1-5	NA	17	CASSLGTILMNNQPQHF	TGTGCTAGCAGCCTTGGGACGATTTTAATGAACAATCAGCCCCAGCATTTT